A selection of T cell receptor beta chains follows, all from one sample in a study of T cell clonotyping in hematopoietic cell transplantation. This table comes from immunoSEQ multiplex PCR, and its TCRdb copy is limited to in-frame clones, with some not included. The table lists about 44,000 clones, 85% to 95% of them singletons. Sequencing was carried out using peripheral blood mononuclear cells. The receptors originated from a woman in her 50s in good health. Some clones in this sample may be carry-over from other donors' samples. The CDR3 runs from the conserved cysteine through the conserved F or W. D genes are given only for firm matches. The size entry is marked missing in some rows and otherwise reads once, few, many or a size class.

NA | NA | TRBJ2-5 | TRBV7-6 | TGTGCCAGCAGCCCCGGGCCTTTACAAGAGACCCAGTACTTC | CASSPGPLQETQYF
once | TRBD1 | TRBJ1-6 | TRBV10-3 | TGTGCCATCAGTGGAGGGCCGGGACAGGGGGATTCACCCCTCCACTTT | CAISGGPGQGDSPLHF
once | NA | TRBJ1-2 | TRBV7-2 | TGTGCCAGCAGCTTAGGTGGAGGGGGGAACTATGGCTACACCTTC | CASSLGGGGNYGYTF
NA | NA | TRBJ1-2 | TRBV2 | TGTGCCAGCAGTCCCCAGGGTTATGGCTACACCTTC | CASSPQGYGYTF
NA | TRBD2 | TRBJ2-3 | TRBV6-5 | TGTGCCAGCAGTCAGACTAGCGGGGCGGGAGATACGCAGTATTTT | CASSQTSGAGDTQYF
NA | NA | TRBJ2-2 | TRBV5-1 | TGCGCCAGCGCAGGGAGATCGAACACCGGGGAGCTGTTTTTT | CASAGRSNTGELFF
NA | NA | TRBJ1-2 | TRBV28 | TGTGCCAGCAGTTCCGGGACATTCTATGGCTACACCTTC | CASSSGTFYGYTF
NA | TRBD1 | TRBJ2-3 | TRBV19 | TGTGCCAGTAGTATAGGGACAGGGGGTACGCAGTATTTT | CASSIGTGGTQYF
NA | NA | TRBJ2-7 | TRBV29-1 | TGCAGCGTGGAAGAGATTCGTTTGGGGAGCTCCTACGAGCAGTACTTC | CSVEEIRLGSSYEQYF
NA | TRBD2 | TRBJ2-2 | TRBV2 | TGTGCCAGCAGTCCCACCGGGACTAGCGGGGGGATTATCTCCGGGGAGCTGTTTTTT | CASSPTGTSGGIISGELFF
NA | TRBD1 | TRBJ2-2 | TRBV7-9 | TGTGCCAGCAGGACAGGGATGGACACCGGGGAGCTGTTTTTT | CASRTGMDTGELFF
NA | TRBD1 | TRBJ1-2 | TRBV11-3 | TGTGCCAGCAGCTCCAATGTGGACAGGGTTAATTACACCTTC | CASSSNVDRVNYTF
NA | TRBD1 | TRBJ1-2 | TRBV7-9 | TGTGCCAGCAGCTCACCACAGGGGAACTATGGCTACACCTTC | CASSSPQGNYGYTF
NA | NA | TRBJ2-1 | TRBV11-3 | TGTGCCAGCAGCCCGGGAGTGCATGAGCAGTTCTTC | CASSPGVHEQFF
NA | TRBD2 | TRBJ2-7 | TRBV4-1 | TGCGCCAGCAGCCACGGTCCCCTAGCGGGTGCCGACTACGAGCAGTACTTC | CASSHGPLAGADYEQYF
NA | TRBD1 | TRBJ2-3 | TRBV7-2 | TGTGCCAGCAGCCCCGGACAGGGGATAGATACGCAGTATTTT | CASSPGQGIDTQYF
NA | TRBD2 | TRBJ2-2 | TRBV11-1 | TGTGCCAGCAGCTTAAGGCTACAGCGGGGGAACACCGGGGAGCTGTTTTTT | CASSLRLQRGNTGELFF
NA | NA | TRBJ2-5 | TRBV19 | TGTGCCAGTAGGGGTCTAGCGGAGACCCAGTACTTC | CASRGLAETQYF
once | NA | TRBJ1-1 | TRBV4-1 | TGCGCCAGCAGCCAAGTCGGACAGTCCAAGAGGGGAGCTTTCTTT | CASSQVGQSKRGAFF
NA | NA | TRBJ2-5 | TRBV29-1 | TGCAGCGGTCGGATCCAAGAGACCCAGTACTTC | CSGRIQETQYF
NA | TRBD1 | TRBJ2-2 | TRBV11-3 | TGTGCCAGCAGCTCCGCAGGGGGCCCCGGGGAGCTGTTTTTT | CASSSAGGPGELFF
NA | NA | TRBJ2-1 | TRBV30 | TGTGCCTGGAGTTCCTTTATCGGGGGAAGCTCCTACAATGAGCAGTTCTTC | CAWSSFIGGSSYNEQFF
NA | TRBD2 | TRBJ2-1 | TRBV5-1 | TGCGCCAGCCGGACTAGCGGGGGGGCTTATGAGCAGTTCTTC | CASRTSGGAYEQFF
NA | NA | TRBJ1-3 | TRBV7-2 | TGTGCCAGCAGCTTAGCGGGCCTGGCATCTGGAAACACCATATATTTT | CASSLAGLASGNTIYF
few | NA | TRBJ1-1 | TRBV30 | TGTGCCTGGAGTGTACAGACTAACACTGAAGCTTTCTTT | CAWSVQTNTEAFF
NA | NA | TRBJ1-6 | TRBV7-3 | TGTGCCAGCAGCCCAGGGTTGGGAACACCCCTCCACTTT | CASSPGLGTPLHF
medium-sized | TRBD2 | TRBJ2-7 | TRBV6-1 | TGTGCCAGCAGTGAAACTAGCGGGGGCTCCTACGAGCAGTACTTC | CASSETSGGSYEQYF
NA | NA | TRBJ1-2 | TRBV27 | TGTGCCAGCAGTTTAGGAGGGGACTATGGCTACACCTTC | CASSLGGDYGYTF
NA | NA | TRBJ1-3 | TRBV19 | TGTGCCAGTAGTCCTGCCTTTGACACCATATATTTT | CASSPAFDTIYF
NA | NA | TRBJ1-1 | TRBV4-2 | TGTGCCAGCAGCCTAAAGGGAGGGAGATGGAACACTGAAGCTTTCTTT | CASSLKGGRWNTEAFF
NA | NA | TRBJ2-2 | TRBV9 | TGTGCCAGCAGCGTAGAGGGACACGGTGGGACCGGGGAGCTGTTTTTT | CASSVEGHGGTGELFF
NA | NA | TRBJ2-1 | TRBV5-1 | TGCGCCAGCAGCTTATCTGCTCAGAACAATGAGCAGTTCTTC | CASSLSAQNNEQFF
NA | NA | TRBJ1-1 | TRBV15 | TGTGCCACCAGGGGCACTGAAGCTTTCTTT | CATRGTEAFF